One and the same sample provided the 23 T cell receptor beta chains below, sequenced in a study of blood T cells in healthy people across ages. Through a sample-barcoded 5' primer and a J-beta primer mix, a second PCR was run for roughly 6 to 11 cycles. TCRdb reprocessed the 5' RACE reads with MiXCR, giving one entry per CDR3 protein. The sample has hundreds of thousands of distinct CDR3 sequences; approximately 25% are singletons. The same sample was also used in a study of T cells of mothers and their children.

The sample consisted of blood. The receptors stem from a boy younger than 18 in good health.

The chain has TRBV7-9 and TRBJ2-1; 11 bases agree with TRBD2. The CDR3 runs to 17 residues. The trim removed 2 bases at V and 4 bases at J, leaving 7 bases unmatched. Germline CDR1 SEHNR, CDR2 FQNEAQ (reference sequence). CDR3 coding DNA: TGTGCCAGCAGCTTACCAAGGGGGACTAGCGGATACAATGAGCAGTTCTTC. The encoded protein is CASSLPRGTSGYNEQFF.

This clonotype was seen a few times. V usage is TRBV20-1 and J usage is TRBJ2-5; tentative D call: TRBD1 (6 bases). The CDR3 runs 13 residues. The V and J ends lost 4 bases and 10 bases respectively, with 19 bases between them. Per germline, CDR1 DFQATT and CDR2 SNEGSKA (reference sequence). This CDR3 reads CSANTGTLGDQYF. CDR3 bases: TGCAGTGCTAACACAGGGACCCTCGGGGACCAGTACTTC.

A word on this clonotype: The junction shows a germline mismatch at one end, possibly a read error. This rearrangement joins TRBV7-2 to TRBJ2-3; 7 positions agree with TRBD2. This CDR3 has 15 amino acids. Germline V gives CDR1 SGHTA, CDR2 FQGNSA. DNA of the CDR3: TGTGCCAGCAGCTTTGGGACTATAAGCACGGATACGCAGTATTTT. Protein product: CASSFGTISTDTQYF.

This clonotype has more than one count but fewer than ten. This chain connects TRBV18 to TRBJ2-1; TRBD1 matches at 10 bases. Per the germline V gene, CDR1 is KGHSH and CDR2 is LQKENI. CDR3 length: 15 residues. V shed 3 bases and J 8 bases; nucleotides not matched to a gene: 7. The CDR3 nucleotides read TGTGCCAGCTCACCCGGGACAGGGGTCTCCTATGAGCAGTTCTTC. This sequence encodes CASSPGTGVSYEQFF.

This rearrangement joins TRBV20-1 to TRBJ2-5, with D maybe TRBD2 (5 bases). The J call is uncertain, as TRBJ2-1 better fits the DNA end. Per germline, CDR1 DFQATT and CDR2 SNEGSKA (reference sequence). The CDR3 consists of 13 residues. The CDR3, as DNA: TGCAGTGCTAGATCGGGGTTTTACAATGAGCAGTTCTTC. It yields the protein CSARSGFYNEQFF.

This clonotype occurred a few times. V gene TRBV7-9 combines with J gene TRBJ1-2, with D possibly TRBD1 on 6 matching bases. This CDR3 spans 14 amino acids. The V end lost 5 bases, the J end lost 8 bases, and 18 bases lay between the germline ends. CDR1 and CDR2 from the germline V gene are SEHNR and FQNEAQ (reference sequence). CDR3 coding DNA: TGTGCCAGCAGCGGAACAGGGCCGATTTGGGGCTACACCTTC. Translated, it gives CASSGTGPIWGYTF.

The CDR3 reads CASSMQGAAGELFF. CDR3 nucleotides: TGTGCCAGCAGCATGCAGGGGGCTGCCGGGGAGCTGTTTTTT. V gene TRBV9 combines with J gene TRBJ2-2; 8 positions match TRBD1. CDR3 length: 14 residues. Germline CDR1 reads SGDLS; CDR2 reads YYNGEE. V was clipped by 4 bases and J by 6 bases; unmatched bases: 5.

This rearrangement joins TRBV10-3 to TRBJ1-2; D unclear. The germline gives CDR1 ENHRY, CDR2 SYGVKD. The CDR3 is 15 residues long. Trimming left V 0 bases short and J 3 bases short, with 11 bases between. The DNA for the CDR3 is TGTGCCATCAGTGAGTCTGTCCTCCTAGACTATGGCTACACCTTC. It specifies CAISESVLLDYGYTF.

This clonotype was seen only a few times. The V gene is TRBV2, the J gene TRBJ1-5; possibly TRBD1 for D (6 bases). This CDR3 has 14 amino acids. The germline V gene has CDR1 SNHLY and CDR2 FYNNEI. The V gene lost 7 bases and the J gene lost 5 bases, with 15 bases spanning the gap. The CDR3: CASTDTGFDQPQHF. In DNA, the CDR3 is TGTGCCAGCACCGATACAGGGTTCGATCAGCCCCAGCATTTT. Together with reference TRBV2 and TRBJ1-5, the CDR3 gives the full variable domain: EPEVTQTPSHQVTQMGQEVILRCVPISNHLYFYWYRQILGQKVEFLVSFYNNEISEKSEIFDDQFSVERPDGSNFTLKIRSTKLEDSAMYFCASTDTGFDQPQHFGDGTRLSIL.

This clonotype was picked up a small number of times. This sequence joins TRBV25-1 and TRBJ2-5, with D unclear. This CDR3 is built from 15 residues. CDR1 and CDR2 from the germline V gene are MGHDK and SYGVNS. Trimming took 1 base from V and 5 from J, leaving 14 bases between them. The CDR3 nucleotides are TGTGCCAGCAGTGAATGGCCAGTCGAACCGGAGACCCAGTACTTC. Its protein product is CASSEWPVEPETQYF.

J is TRBJ2-3 and V is TRBV7-2; no firm D call. Trimming took 1 base from V and 1 from J, leaving 9 bases between them. Germline V lookup: CDR1 SGHTA, CDR2 FQGNSA. There are 15 residues in the CDR3. The CDR3 is CASSLESIGTDTQYF. The DNA of the CDR3 is TGTGCCAGCAGCTTAGAATCTATCGGCACAGATACGCAGTATTTT.

This chain links TRBV25-1 with TRBJ1-4; a weak D match, TRBD1 (5 bases). Trimming left V 2 bases short and J 7 bases short, with 8 bases between. CDR1 is MGHDK, CDR2 SYGVNS, per germline. CDR3 length: 13 residues. Written as DNA, the CDR3 is TGTGCCAGCAGTGAACGGGGGGTTGAAAAACTGTTTTTT. Its translation is CASSERGVEKLFF.

The chain recombines TRBV7-3 with TRBJ2-5; D is possibly TRBD1 or TRBD2 (5 bases each). Trimming cost V 0 bases and J 4 bases, with 6 bases left between them. The CDR3 covers 13 residues. Per germline, CDR1 SGHTA and CDR2 FQGTGA. The CDR3 DNA is TGTGCCAGCAGCTTAACCGGGACAGAGACCCAGTACTTC. The encoded protein is CASSLTGTETQYF.

This clonotype has just a few counts. The chain carries TRBV14 and TRBJ1-2, with 12 nucleotides matching TRBD1. The CDR3 extends over 15 amino acids. Trimming at V came to 2 bases and at J to 8 bases, leaving 6 bases not matched to a gene. Per the germline V gene, CDR1 is SGHDN and CDR2 is FVKESK. In DNA form, the CDR3 reads TGTGCCAGCAGCCAACTGGGACAGGGGGCGGAAGGCTACACCTTC. Protein sequence: CASSQLGQGAEGYTF.

The chain couples TRBV20-1 to TRBJ1-2, with TRBD1 identical over 9 bases. The CDR3 is 13 amino acids. Trimming removed 6 bases from V and 7 bases from J; junction bases left unmatched: 9. Per the germline V gene, CDR1 is DFQATT and CDR2 is SNEGSKA (reference sequence). The CDR3 DNA reads as TGCAGTGCCATCCTACAGGGGGCGCGTGGCTACACCTTC. Residues: CSAILQGARGYTF.

The rearrangement uses TRBV29-1 and TRBJ2-5; D is perhaps TRBD2 (5 bases). The germline gives CDR1 SQVTM, CDR2 ANQGSEA. Between the trimmed V and J ends, which lost 7 bases and 4 bases, there was a span of 10 bases. CDR3 length equals 11 residues. CDR3 protein: CSAGEIETQYF. The DNA for the CDR3 is TGCAGCGCCGGGGAGATAGAGACCCAGTACTTC.

This clonotype showed up just a few times. This chain uses TRBV29-1 with TRBJ1-1, with D perhaps matching TRBD1 (5 bases). Trimming removed 6 bases at V and 5 bases at J, with 13 bases between. Germline CDR1 reads SQVTM; CDR2 reads ANQGSEA. The CDR3 is made up of 12 amino acids. For the CDR3, the DNA is TGCAGCGTCGACAGTTCGGGGACTGAAGCTTTCTTT. Translation: CSVDSSGTEAFF.

With regard to this clonotype: One end of the junction varies from germline; a read error may be responsible. The chain combines TRBV5-5 with TRBJ1-4; 7 nucleotides line up with TRBD1. The CDR3 has 14 residues. Germline assignment: CDR1 SGHKS and CDR2 YYEKEE (reference sequence). This CDR3 reads CSSSSVTGPEKLFF. The CDR3 bases are TGTTCCAGCAGCTCAGTGACAGGGCCCGAAAAACTGTTTTTT. Drawing the rest from reference TRBV5-5 and TRBJ1-4, the complete variable domain is DAGVTQSPTHLIKTRGQQVTLRCSPISGHKSVSWYQQVLGQGPQFIFQYYEKEERGRGNFPDRFSARQFPNYSSELNVNALLLGDSALYLCSSSSVTGPEKLFFGSGTQLSVL.

This chain uses TRBV18 with TRBJ2-7; no clear D gene. Trimming took off 3 bases at V and 5 bases at J, with 11 bases between the two ends. The CDR3 consists of 13 residues. Germline assignment: CDR1 KGHSH and CDR2 LQKENI. DNA for the CDR3: TGTGCCAGCTCACCGTCCCCGGTGGACGAGCAGTACTTC. It translates to CASSPSPVDEQYF.

This chain links TRBV6-2 or TRBV6-3 with TRBJ2-1; a possible D gene is TRBD2 (5 bases). This CDR3 is built from 12 residues. Germline V gene lookup returns CDR1 MNHEY and CDR2 SVGEGT. The V gene lost 7 bases and the J gene lost 10 bases, with 14 bases spanning the gap. The CDR3, as DNA: TGTGCCAGCACCGAATCGGGGTACGAGCAGTTCTTC. Amino acids: CASTESGYEQFF.

The rearrangement joins TRBV11-2 to TRBJ2-1, with 9 positions matching TRBD2. Germline V CDR1 and CDR2: SGHAT, FQNNGV. The CDR3 covers 15 residues. Unmatched junction bases numbered 10, after V lost 4 bases and J lost 9 bases. CDR3 in amino acids: CASSSPLAGSIEQFF. The CDR3 region has the DNA TGTGCCAGCAGCTCCCCTCTAGCGGGGTCCATTGAGCAGTTCTTC.

The CDR3 DNA is TGTGCCAGCAGCCCCCTATCAGGGTATGATGGCTACACCTTC. Amino acid sequence: CASSPLSGYDGYTF. This chain joins TRBV3-1 and TRBJ1-2, with D perhaps matching TRBD1 (5 bases). V was cut by 4 bases and J by 6 bases, with 15 bases left in between. The CDR3 is 14 amino acids. Per germline, CDR1 LGHDT and CDR2 YNNKEL (reference sequence).

This sequence joins TRBV20-1 and TRBJ2-4, with 7 positions matching TRBD2. J was trimmed by 0 bases and V by 1 base; bases with no gene match: 3. This CDR3 contains 15 residues. CDR1 is DFQATT, CDR2 SNEGSKA, per germline (reference sequence). The CDR3 spells CSARGTSSAKNIQYF. The DNA of the CDR3 is TGCAGTGCTAGAGGGACTAGTTCAGCCAAAAACATTCAGTACTTC.